This T cell receptor (beta chain) appears in the sequencing data of a study of blood T cells in healthy people across ages. The V and J ends lost 3 bases and 8 bases respectively, with 17 bases between them. The CDR3 is made up of 16 amino acids. Germline lookup yields CDR1 MGHDK and CDR2 SYGVNS. Together with a sample-barcoded 5' primer, a J-beta primer mix was included in a second PCR lasting 7 to 11 cycles. MiXCR, applied by TCRdb to the 5' RACE reads, yields one record per CDR3 protein. Among 650,000 to 800,000 distinct CDR3 sequences, under 55% were seen once, and the ten largest hold about 21%.

The sequenced material came from blood. The chain links TRBV25-1 to TRBJ1-6; D is unclear. The receptor's source is a man in his sixties in good health. The CDR3 DNA follows: TGTGCCAGCAGTGATATCTCCGGACGTACCGATTCACCCCTCCACTTT. As protein: CASSDISGRTDSPLHF.